One and the same sample provided the 26 T cell receptor beta chains below, sequenced in a study of T cells expressing NK-cell markers. TCRdb re-called the 5' RACE reads and gives one entry per CDR3 protein, without DNA. This sample contains a few hundred thousand distinct CDR3 sequences. The sequencing sample was made of blood T cells: a sorted CD56 or NKG2C T cell subset, CD4+ or CD8+ T cells, or bulk PBMC T cells (not recorded which). Source of these receptors: a woman aged 50 to 60 in good health.

The chain recombines TRBV24-1 with TRBJ2-3; TCRdb's D call, TRBD1, is unchecked because there is no DNA. This CDR3 is built from 16 residues. In germline, CDR1 is KGHDR, CDR2 SFDVKD. CDR3 amino acids: CATSDGTASSTDTQYF.

This rearrangement joins TRBV20-1 to TRBJ2-1; TCRdb designates TRBD2, a call that cannot be tested without DNA. The CDR3 consists of 13 residues. The germline CDR1 and CDR2 sequences are DFQATT and SNEGSKA (reference sequence). The chain's CDR3 is CSGTSGLYNEQFF.

The rearrangement links TRBV9 to TRBJ2-7; no DNA is available, so the TRBD2 call from TCRdb remains unchecked. The CDR3 has 16 amino acids. From germline, CDR1 is SGDLS and CDR2 YYNGEE. The CDR3 loop reads CASSVGGSGSFNEQYF. The full variable domain, with the rest looked up from reference TRBV9 and TRBJ2-7, is DSGVTQTPKHLITATGQRVTLRCSPRSGDLSVYWYQQSLDQGLQFLIQYYNGEERAKGNILERFSAQQFPDLHSELNLSSLELGDSALYFCASSVGGSGSFNEQYFGPGTRLTVT.

This sequence joins TRBV5-1 and TRBJ2-1; TCRdb reports TRBD2, a call that lacks DNA to check it against. The CDR3 consists of 16 residues. The germline V gene encodes CDR1 SGHRS and CDR2 YFSETQ. This CDR3 reads CASSLAASGIYNEQFF.

This sequence joins TRBV5-1 and TRBJ2-2. This CDR3 comprises 15 residues. Germline V CDR1 and CDR2: SGHRS, YFSETQ. The CDR3 region is CASSYSSVPTGELFF.

The chain combines TRBV14 with TRBJ2-2. CDR3 length equals 15 residues. In germline, CDR1 is SGHDN, CDR2 FVKESK. CDR3 amino acids: CASSQDWPSTGELFF.

The V gene is TRBV19, the J gene TRBJ2-7; TCRdb gives TRBD2 as the D gene, but with no DNA this cannot be confirmed. Germline lookup yields CDR1 LNHDA and CDR2 SQIVND (reference sequence). There are 15 residues in the CDR3. CDR3 residues: CASSIQAEGTYEQYF. Based on the CDR3 plus reference TRBV19 and TRBJ2-7, the full variable domain is DGGITQSPKYLFRKEGQNVTLSCEQNLNHDAMYWYRQDPGQGLRLIYYSQIVNDFQKGDIAEGYSVSREKKESFPLTVTSAQKNPTAFYLCASSIQAEGTYEQYFGPGTRLTVT.

The chain combines TRBV4-2 with TRBJ2-1. The CDR3 runs 13 residues. CDR1 and CDR2 from the germline V gene are LGHNA and YNFKEQ. CDR3 sequence reads: CASSQEVSAAAFF.

The chain links TRBV11-3 to TRBJ2-1. The length of the CDR3 is 18 residues. Germline V gene sequence: CDR1 SGHNT, CDR2 YENEEA. CDR3 region: CASSLRALAGGSYNEQFF.

The V gene is TRBV6-1, the J gene TRBJ1-2; TCRdb proposes TRBD1, but this gene call is untestable without DNA. The CDR3 sequence is 13 residues long. Per germline, CDR1 MNHNS and CDR2 SASEGT. CDR3 residues: CASSVQGANGYTF.

The rearrangement joins TRBV3-1 to TRBJ2-1. The CDR3 sequence is 14 residues long. Germline-derived CDR1 and CDR2 are LGHDT and YNNKEL (reference sequence). The CDR3 spells CASSQEFRKGEQFF.

The chain combines TRBV27 with TRBJ2-1; TCRdb proposes TRBD2, but this gene call is untestable without DNA. CDR3 length equals 16 residues. In germline, CDR1 is MNHEY, CDR2 SMNVEV (reference sequence). This chain's CDR3 is CASRQNSGISYNEQFF.

The rearrangement joins TRBV5-1 to TRBJ2-5; TCRdb lists TRBD1, though no DNA is available to test this call. CDR3 size: 14 residues. Germline V lookup: CDR1 SGHRS, CDR2 YFSETQ. The CDR3 region is CASSPGAGVETQYF.

V is TRBV30 and J is TRBJ2-5; TCRdb picks TRBD1, but there is no DNA to check that call. Germline V gene sequence: CDR1 GTSNPN, CDR2 SVGIG (reference sequence). There are 12 residues in the CDR3. The CDR3: CASTRVGETQYF.

The chain uses TRBV20-1 and TRBJ2-3; the D gene TCRdb calls, TRBD2, cannot be checked with no DNA. From germline, CDR1 is DFQATT and CDR2 SNEGSKA (reference sequence). This CDR3 region has 14 residues. The CDR3 is CSARWLDHTDTQYF.

The V gene is TRBV10-2, the J gene TRBJ1-2. Per germline, CDR1 WSHSY and CDR2 SAAADI. This CDR3 is 11 amino acids long. The CDR3 spells CASRAIDGYTF.

V usage is TRBV6-5 and J usage is TRBJ2-3; absent DNA, TCRdb's TRBD2 call cannot be checked. Germline V gene sequence: CDR1 MNHEY, CDR2 SVGAGI. This CDR3 has 15 amino acids. The CDR3 is CASSPVAGKSDTQYF.

V and J are TRBV5-1 and TRBJ1-1; as DNA is missing, the TRBD1 call by TCRdb cannot be tested. Germline V CDR1 and CDR2: SGHRS, YFSETQ. The CDR3 consists of 13 residues. The CDR3 loop is CASSSRTRSEAFF.

This rearrangement joins TRBV3-1 to TRBJ2-1; the TRBD1 assignment by TCRdb is unverifiable without DNA. CDR1 is LGHDT, CDR2 YNNKEL, per germline (reference sequence). The CDR3 runs to 13 residues. CDR3 sequence reads: CASSQGFREGRFF.

This chain joins TRBV7-7 and TRBJ2-1. CDR1 and CDR2 (germline): SSHAT, FNYEAQ (reference sequence). This CDR3 region has 15 residues. The CDR3 region is CASSLAGKRDNEQFF.

The V and J genes are TRBV2 and TRBJ1-1. CDR1 is SNHLY and CDR2 is FYNNEI in the germline V gene. The CDR3 runs to 12 residues. CDR3 sequence: CASSATFTEAFF.

The CDR3 protein is CATSDSPTQYTQYF. This chain joins TRBV24-1 and TRBJ2-3. CDR1 and CDR2 (germline): KGHDR, SFDVKD. This CDR3 spans 14 amino acids.

The chain uses TRBV6-5 and TRBJ2-7; absent DNA, TCRdb's TRBD2 call cannot be checked. Germline lookup yields CDR1 MNHEY and CDR2 SVGAGI. The CDR3 consists of 17 residues. The CDR3 sequence: CASSPRTTLDLSYEQYF.

The V and J genes are TRBV29-1 and TRBJ2-1; with no DNA, the TCRdb D assignment of TRBD1 cannot be verified. Germline V gives CDR1 SQVTM, CDR2 ANQGSEA. CDR3 length: 14 amino acids. The CDR3 region is CSVEGGATYNEQFF.

The chain employs TRBV30 and TRBJ2-1; TCRdb's assignment of TRBD1 cannot be checked, as there is no DNA. Germline-derived CDR1 and CDR2 are GTSNPN and SVGIG (reference sequence). CDR3 length: 11 residues. CDR3: CAWTRGYEQFF.

The CDR3 is CASSKGDWADTQYF. The V call is TRBV12-3 or TRBV12-4, the J call TRBJ2-3; TCRdb selects TRBD1, and the lack of DNA leaves this call unchecked. This CDR3 is built from 14 residues.